Each of the 30 T cell receptor beta chains below was sequenced from the same sample in a study of CD8+CD57+ T cells in acquired aplastic anemia. Profiles of TCR beta VDJ and CDR3 were generated from a genomic DNA template. TCRdb itself ran the reads through MiXCR, one entry per CDR3 protein. The sample records about 70,000 distinct CDR3 sequences, roughly half being singletons. Sequenced: sorted CD4+, CD8+, or CD8+CD57+ T cells (not recorded which) from PBMCs. All receptors come from a human donor in good health, serving as a control.

This clonotype was counted at least ten times. The chain uses TRBV5-4 and TRBJ1-6, with 11 bases matching TRBD1. There are 15 residues in the CDR3. Germline assignment: CDR1 SGHNT and CDR2 YYREEE (reference sequence). Trimming took 4 bases from V and 9 from J; bases not matched to a gene: 6. The CDR3 spells CASSLDGTGGSPLHF. DNA for the CDR3: TGTGCCAGCAGCCTGGACGGGACAGGGGGTTCACCCCTCCACTTT.

This chain links TRBV29-1 with TRBJ1-2, with D hard to call. Germline assignment: CDR1 SQVTM and CDR2 ANQGSEA. This CDR3 comprises 9 residues. V dropped 3 bases and J dropped 6 bases, with 2 bases sitting between them. The CDR3 nucleotides are TGCAGCGTTGAGAATGGCTACACCTTC. As protein: CSVENGYTF.

This chain links TRBV7-2 with TRBJ2-1, with D uncertain. This CDR3 comprises 13 residues. V was trimmed by 3 bases and J by 8 bases, leaving 11 bases between them. Germline V CDR1 and CDR2: SGHTA, FQGNSA. CDR3 nucleotide sequence: TGTGCCAGCAGCTTGGGTCCCGGTGATGAGCAGTTCTTC. Protein product: CASSLGPGDEQFF.

In this sample, this clonotype turned up a few times. The chain employs TRBV24-1 and TRBJ1-2, with D perhaps matching TRBD1 (6 bases). Germline CDR1 is KGHDR and CDR2 is SFDVKD. Trimming cost V 4 bases and J 0 bases, with 8 bases left between them. CDR3 size: 14 residues. The CDR3 coding sequence is TGTGCCACCAGTGACCGGACAGCTAACTATGGCTACACCTTC. Translating gives CATSDRTANYGYTF.

This chain joins TRBV12-3 or TRBV12-4 and TRBJ1-2; D gene uncertain. The ends were cut back, 1 base at V and 4 bases at J, with 13 bases in the middle. The CDR3 has 15 amino acids. This CDR3 is CASSLGSFHSYGYTF. CDR3 DNA: TGTGCCAGCAGTTTAGGCTCCTTCCACTCCTATGGCTACACCTTC.

The chain has TRBV2 and TRBJ1-2; the D is unclear. Germline CDR1 and CDR2: SNHLY and FYNNEI. Trimming left V 3 bases short and J 4 bases short, with 12 bases between. The length of the CDR3 is 14 residues. This CDR3 is CASSDRFTSYGYTF. CDR3 nucleotides: TGTGCCAGCAGTGATCGATTCACTAGCTATGGCTACACCTTC. The whole variable domain, filled in from reference TRBV2 and TRBJ1-2, reads EPEVTQTPSHQVTQMGQEVILRCVPISNHLYFYWYRQILGQKVEFLVSFYNNEISEKSEIFDDQFSVERPDGSNFTLKIRSTKLEDSAMYFCASSDRFTSYGYTFGSGTRLTVV.

The genes are TRBV11-3 and TRBJ2-7; D may match TRBD1 or TRBD2 (5 bases each). CDR3 length equals 14 residues. V lost 6 bases, J lost 4 bases, and 16 bases lay in between. Germline CDR1 SGHNT, CDR2 YENEEA. In DNA, the CDR3 is TGTGCCAGCAGTCCGCTAACCAGGGAGTACGAGCAGTACTTC. Protein: CASSPLTREYEQYF.

This clonotype appeared many times. The chain couples TRBV27 to TRBJ1-2; D call uncertain. Germline-derived CDR1 and CDR2 are MNHEY and SMNVEV (reference sequence). V was pared by 6 bases and J by 0 bases, with 11 bases between. The CDR3 length is 14 residues. CDR3 DNA: TGTGCCAGCAGCTTCCGGGCAGCTAACTATGGCTACACCTTC. It specifies CASSFRAANYGYTF.

This chain connects TRBV20-1 to TRBJ2-3; D gene ambiguous. Trimming took 0 bases from V and 0 from J, leaving 7 bases between them. Germline V gives CDR1 DFQATT, CDR2 SNEGSKA (reference sequence). This CDR3 spans 14 amino acids. CDR3: CSARDLSSTDTQYF. The CDR3 DNA follows: TGCAGTGCTAGAGACTTGTCTAGCACAGATACGCAGTATTTT.

The sample holds one count of this clonotype. The V call is TRBV15, the J call TRBJ2-7; D tentatively reads TRBD1 or TRBD2 (5 bases each). V was pared by 3 bases and J by 0 bases, with 9 bases between. Germline V gene sequence: CDR1 LNHNV, CDR2 YYDKDF (reference sequence). This CDR3 has 14 amino acids. CDR3 sequence (DNA): TGTGCCACCAGCAGGGGGACGGACTCCTACGAGCAGTACTTC. This codes for CATSRGTDSYEQYF. The full variable domain, completed using reference TRBV15 and TRBJ2-7, is DAMVIQNPRYQVTQFGKPVTLSCSQTLNHNVMYWYQQKSSQAPKLLFHYYDKDFNNEADTPDNFQSRRPNTSFCFLDIRSPGLGDTAMYLCATSRGTDSYEQYFGPGTRLTVT.

Worth noting for this clonotype: The germline gene is not matched at one end of the junction; a read error may be the cause. J is TRBJ2-1 and V is TRBV19; D gene uncertain. The length of the CDR3 is 14 residues. The V gene's germline CDR1 is LNHDA and CDR2 SQIVND (reference sequence). The CDR3 nucleotides read TGTGCCAGTAGTATAGACAACTCCTACAATGAGCAGTCCTTC. Its protein is CASSIDNSYNEQSF.

The genes are TRBV19 and TRBJ1-2; 7 bases are shared with TRBD1. The CDR3 is made up of 14 amino acids. Trimming took 6 bases from V and 4 from J; bases not matched to a gene: 8. Per the germline V gene, CDR1 is LNHDA and CDR2 is SQIVND (reference sequence). The CDR3 here is CASSRQGMSYGYTF. The CDR3, as DNA: TGTGCCAGTAGCCGACAGGGTATGAGCTATGGCTACACCTTC.

V gene TRBV10-2 combines with J gene TRBJ1-1; the match to TRBD1 covers 7 bases. The CDR3 has 13 amino acids. J gave up 8 bases and V 4 bases, and 7 bases lay outside the gene matches. Germline CDR1 reads WSHSY; CDR2 reads SAAADI. The CDR3 DNA reads TGCGCCAGCAGTGCCTTAATGGGACAGGAAGCTTTCTTT. Translated: CASSALMGQEAFF.

This clonotype came up many times. CDR3 nucleotide sequence: TGTGCCAGCACCGACATCGGATCAAGGGAGGACTACAATGAGCAGTTCTTC. Protein product: CASTDIGSREDYNEQFF. This sequence joins TRBV11-2 and TRBJ2-1, with a weak D call TRBD2 (6 bases). Germline V gives CDR1 SGHAT, CDR2 FQNNGV. CDR3 length: 17 amino acids. Trimming removed 7 bases from V and 3 bases from J, with 22 bases in between.

The chain combines TRBV29-1 with TRBJ1-1; unclear D gene. With 4 bases removed from V and 1 base from J, the gap between germline ends came to 13 bases. Germline lookup yields CDR1 SQVTM and CDR2 ANQGSEA. The CDR3 runs 14 residues. The CDR3 here is CSVALWQKNTEAFF. DNA for the CDR3: TGCAGCGTTGCCCTATGGCAGAAGAACACTGAAGCTTTCTTT.

V gene TRBV9 combines with J gene TRBJ2-1, with 11 bases identical to TRBD2. The CDR3 totals 15 residues. CDR1 is SGDLS, CDR2 YYNGEE, per germline. J lost 4 bases, V lost 3 bases, and 3 bases had no gene match. The CDR3 nucleotides are TGTGCCAGCAGCGAACTAGCGGGAGATTACAATGAGCAGTTCTTC. It is translated as CASSELAGDYNEQFF.

This clonotype has just a few counts. CDR3 sequence reads: CASSTRGGDSPLHF. CDR3 in DNA: TGTGCCAGTAGTACCCGGGGTGGTGATTCACCCCTCCACTTT. V gene TRBV19 combines with J gene TRBJ1-6; D is unclear. The germline gives CDR1 LNHDA, CDR2 SQIVND (reference sequence). The CDR3 is made up of 14 amino acids. The V and J ends lost 4 bases and 8 bases respectively, with 12 bases between them.

The chain has TRBV2 and TRBJ1-6, with 10 bases that match TRBD1. Germline values: CDR1 SNHLY, CDR2 FYNNEI. This CDR3 is built from 13 residues. Germline trimming cut 6 bases from V and 9 bases from J; bases unmatched to any gene: 2. CDR3 DNA: TGTGCCAGCAGGACAGGGGGCTTTTCACCCCTCCACTTT. Translated: CASRTGGFSPLHF.

The chain uses TRBV19 and TRBJ2-1, with a tentative D call TRBD2 (5 bases). Germline CDR1 and CDR2: LNHDA and SQIVND (reference sequence). The CDR3 has 14 amino acids. V was pared by 3 bases and J by 6 bases, with 12 bases between. The CDR3: CASSMSRGPNEQFF. As DNA, the CDR3 is TGTGCCAGTAGTATGAGCCGGGGTCCCAATGAGCAGTTCTTC.

V and J are TRBV6-5 and TRBJ1-1, with D possibly TRBD1 on 5 matching bases. The V end was cut by 4 bases, the J end by 6 bases, with 18 bases between. Germline V gene sequence: CDR1 MNHEY, CDR2 SVGAGI. This CDR3 is 15 amino acids long. The CDR3 sequence: CASSSTAGRGAEAFF. CDR3 sequence (DNA): TGTGCCAGCAGTTCCACGGCTGGGAGGGGCGCTGAAGCTTTCTTT.

The chain is built from TRBV7-8 and TRBJ2-7; D remains unclear. The CDR3 spans 13 residues. V lost 5 bases and J lost 6, with 14 bases in between. Germline-derived CDR1 and CDR2 are SGHVS and FQNEAQ. The CDR3 spells CASSQDLGFEQYF. The CDR3 coding sequence is TGTGCCAGCAGCCAAGATCTAGGGTTCGAGCAGTACTTC.

The genes are TRBV2 and TRBJ1-2, with 8 bases matching TRBD1. V lost 4 bases, J lost 5 bases, and 6 bases stayed unmatched. Germline loops: CDR1 SNHLY, CDR2 FYNNEI. The CDR3 is 14 residues long. Here the CDR3 DNA reads TGTGCCAGCAGTGTCATGGACAGGGATTATGGCTACACCTTC. It codes for CASSVMDRDYGYTF.

This rearrangement joins TRBV20-1 to TRBJ1-2, with TRBD1 identical over 7 bases. V gave up 5 bases and J gave up 0 bases; unmatched junction bases: 3. The CDR3 has 13 residues. Germline CDR1 DFQATT, CDR2 SNEGSKA (reference sequence). The chain's CDR3 is CSALQGTNYGYTF. CDR3 in DNA: TGCAGTGCTCTACAGGGGACTAACTATGGCTACACCTTC.

This clonotype was detected ten times or more. The CDR3 DNA follows: TGTGCCAGCAGCTCGAGCGGGGGGGCAGGCAATGAGCAGTTCTTC. Its protein is CASSSSGGAGNEQFF. This rearrangement joins TRBV5-4 to TRBJ2-1, with 10 bases matching TRBD2. V gave up 3 bases and J gave up 6 bases; unmatched junction bases: 6. The germline V gene has CDR1 SGHNT and CDR2 YYREEE (reference sequence). The CDR3 is made up of 15 amino acids.

The genes are TRBV2 and TRBJ2-7; possibly TRBD1 for D (5 bases). This CDR3 is built from 14 residues. The V gene's germline CDR1 is SNHLY and CDR2 FYNNEI. Trimming removed 4 bases from V and 1 base from J, with 11 bases in between. Here the CDR3 DNA reads TGTGCCAGCAGTGTCCAGGGAATATCCTACGAGCAGTACTTC. It translates to CASSVQGISYEQYF. The whole variable domain, remainder taken from reference TRBV2 and TRBJ2-7, is EPEVTQTPSHQVTQMGQEVILRCVPISNHLYFYWYRQILGQKVEFLVSFYNNEISEKSEIFDDQFSVERPDGSNFTLKIRSTKLEDSAMYFCASSVQGISYEQYFGPGTRLTVT.

The chain carries TRBV20-1 and TRBJ2-7; D assignment may be TRBD1 or TRBD2 (7 bases each). V lost 3 bases, J lost 2 bases, and 17 bases lay in between. CDR1 is DFQATT, CDR2 SNEGSKA, per germline (reference sequence). The CDR3 runs to 15 residues. CDR3 nucleotide sequence: TGCAGTGCTAGCAAGGGAGGGACAGTTACCTACGAGCAGTACTTC. This codes for CSASKGGTVTYEQYF.

V is TRBV2 and J is TRBJ2-3; 9 bases are shared with TRBD2. Trimming cost V 7 bases and J 2 bases; bases outside gene matches: 13. Germline V gene data show CDR1 as SNHLY and CDR2 as FYNNEI. The CDR3 covers 17 residues. The CDR3 nucleotides are TGTGCCAGCATGCGGGAGGGCCTTCACCACAACACAGATACGCAGTATTTT. It specifies CASMREGLHHNTDTQYF.

The chain joins TRBV10-3 to TRBJ2-7; the match to TRBD1 covers 7 bases. The V gene end was trimmed by 5 bases and the J gene end by 5 bases; junction bases not matched to a gene: 12. Germline CDR1 ENHRY, CDR2 SYGVKD. The CDR3 length is 15 residues. CDR3 bases: TGTGCCATCAGTAATGACAGGGCGGCTTCCCACGAGCAGTACTTC. Translated, it gives CAISNDRAASHEQYF.

V gene TRBV7-2 combines with J gene TRBJ1-6; D uncertain. CDR1 and CDR2 from the germline V gene are SGHTA and FQGNSA. V lost 0 bases and J lost 7, with 10 bases in between. The CDR3 totals 15 residues. The CDR3 loop is CASSLAGDLNSPLHF. The CDR3 nucleotides are TGTGCCAGCAGCTTAGCCGGAGACCTAAATTCACCCCTCCACTTT.

The chain has TRBV2 and TRBJ2-1, with 7 bases that match TRBD2. This CDR3 is built from 15 residues. V gave up 8 bases and J gave up 7 bases; unmatched junction bases: 14. Looked up from germline, CDR1 is SNHLY and CDR2 is FYNNEI. This CDR3 is CASCSPAGSWNEQFF. CDR3 in DNA: TGTGCCAGCTGCTCCCCAGCGGGGAGTTGGAATGAGCAGTTCTTC.